What follows describes a single T cell receptor (beta chain). Profiling relied on immunoSEQ multiplex PCR, and the TCRdb table lists in-frame clones only, not all of them. Found here are some 80,000 clones, 94% of them singletons; the top ten hold roughly 2.5%. This entry comes from a study of T cell changes during pregnancy in multiple sclerosis. Sample: peripheral blood, taken in the third trimester of pregnancy. The clonotype comes from a female donor with multiple sclerosis, enrolled in a pregnancy study.

CDR3 coding DNA: TGTGCCAGCAGCTTCGGGGGGAGCACAGATACGCAGTATTTT. It is translated as CASSFGGSTDTQYF. V usage is TRBV5-6 and J usage is TRBJ2-3; 7 positions agree with TRBD2. CDR3 length: 14 amino acids. V lost 2 bases to trimming and J lost 0 bases; unmatched junction nucleotides: 0. The germline gives CDR1 SGHDT, CDR2 YYEEEE.